Given below is one T cell receptor (beta chain) in context. Measured with immunoSEQ multiplex PCR; TCRdb has only the in-frame clones, and not every one. Among approximately 440,000 clones, 70% to 90% were seen once, and the ten largest hold roughly 13%. The sample originates from a study of blood T cell repertoires in COVID-19. The CDR3 sequence is 15 residues long. Trimming took 4 bases from V and 4 from J, leaving 16 bases between them. CDR1 is SGHAT and CDR2 is FQNNGV in the germline V gene. This chain joins TRBV11-2 and TRBJ1-1, with D maybe TRBD1 (5 bases). Sequencing input: peripheral blood. The sequence was collected from a woman aged 45 to 65 with COVID-19, enrolled during active disease. This chain's CDR3 is CASSSDRGRVTEAFF. The CDR3 DNA reads TGTGCCAGCAGCTCGGATAGGGGCAGGGTCACTGAAGCTTTCTTT.